The next 5 T cell receptor beta chains were all read from a single sample in a study of beta chain features in type 1 diabetes. Sequencing targeted expressed TCRB transcripts, as all isolated RNA had been reverse transcribed. Repertoires were generated with immunoSEQ multiplex PCR, while TCRdb's copy carries only in-frame clones and drops some. The profile shows about 40,000 clones, roughly 50% of them singletons. The sample taken for sequencing was central memory CD4+ T cells from blood. The receptor set was obtained from a woman under 30 in good health.

Only a few counts were recorded for this clone. The chain's CDR3 is CASSPLTGEEKLFF. The CDR3 nucleotides read TGTGCCAGCTCACCGTTGACAGGGGAGGAAAAACTGTTTTTT. The chain links TRBV18 to TRBJ1-4; TRBD1 matches 8 bases. The CDR3 has 14 residues. Germline lookup yields CDR1 KGHSH and CDR2 LQKENI. With V trimmed by 3 bases and J by 8 bases, 5 bases remained unmatched.

This rearrangement joins TRBV4-2 to TRBJ1-4; 7 bases are a match to TRBD1. The CDR3 is made up of 16 amino acids. V lost 0 bases, J lost 4 bases, and 5 bases stayed unmatched. Germline loops: CDR1 LGHNA, CDR2 YNFKEQ. The CDR3 loop reads CASSQDWTGRNEKLFF. The CDR3 region has the DNA TGTGCCAGCAGCCAAGATTGGACAGGCCGTAATGAAAAACTGTTTTTT.

The J gene is TRBJ2-7, the V gene TRBV7-3; the match to TRBD1 covers 12 bases. V shed 5 bases, J shed 3 bases, and the junction held 5 bases outside the gene matches. The germline V gene encodes CDR1 SGHTA and CDR2 FQGTGA. This CDR3 has 15 amino acids. In nucleotides, the CDR3 is TGTGCCAGCAGCCCGGGGACAGGGGGCATCTACGAGCAGTACTTC. Protein sequence: CASSPGTGGIYEQYF.

The DNA for the CDR3 is TGTGCCCAGTCACGGGGGGGATCGATCTACGAGCAGTACTTC. It specifies CAQSRGGSIYEQYF. The chain combines TRBV30 with TRBJ2-7; TRBD2 matches at 8 bases. The CDR3 sequence is 14 residues long. Trimming removed 8 bases from V and 3 bases from J; junction bases left unmatched: 12. Looked up from germline, CDR1 is GTSNPN and CDR2 is SVGIG (reference sequence).

This chain joins TRBV6-1 and TRBJ1-2; a weak D match, TRBD1 (5 bases). Trimming removed 3 bases at V and 4 bases at J, with 12 bases between. The germline gives CDR1 MNHNS, CDR2 SASEGT. The CDR3 totals 14 residues. CDR3: CASSEMDIPYGYTF. The CDR3 region has the DNA TGTGCCAGCAGTGAGATGGACATACCCTATGGCTACACCTTC.